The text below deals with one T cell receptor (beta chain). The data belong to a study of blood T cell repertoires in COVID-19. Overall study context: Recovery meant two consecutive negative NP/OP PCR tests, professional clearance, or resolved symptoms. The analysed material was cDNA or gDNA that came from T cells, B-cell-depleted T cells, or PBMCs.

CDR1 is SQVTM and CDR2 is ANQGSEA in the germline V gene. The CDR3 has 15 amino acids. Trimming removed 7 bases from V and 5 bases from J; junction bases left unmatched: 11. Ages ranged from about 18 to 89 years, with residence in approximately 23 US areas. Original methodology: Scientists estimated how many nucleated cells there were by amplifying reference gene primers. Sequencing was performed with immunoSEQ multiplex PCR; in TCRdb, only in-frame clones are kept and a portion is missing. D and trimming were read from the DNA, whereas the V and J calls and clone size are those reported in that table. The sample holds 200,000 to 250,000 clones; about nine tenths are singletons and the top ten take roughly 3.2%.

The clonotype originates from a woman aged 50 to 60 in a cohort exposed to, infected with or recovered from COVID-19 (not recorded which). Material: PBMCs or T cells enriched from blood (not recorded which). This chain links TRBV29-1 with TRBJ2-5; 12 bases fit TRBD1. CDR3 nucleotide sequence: TGCAGCGCCGACCGCGGGACAGGGGGCCGGGAGACCCAGTACTTC. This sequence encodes CSADRGTGGRETQYF.